This TCR beta chain was observed in a study of blood T cell repertoires in COVID-19. Study context: COVID-19 samples, acute and convalescent, were from the United States, Italy and Spain. The analysed material was cDNA or gDNA that came from T cells, B-cell-depleted T cells, or PBMCs.

In the original workflow: Amplification of reference gene primers provided the estimated nucleated cell counts. The repertoire was sequenced with immunoSEQ multiplex PCR; TCRdb's copy has only in-frame clones and lacks some. The V and J calls and the clone size are those of that table, but D and trimming were determined from the DNA. The table records around 150,000 clones, 85% of them present only once. V was pared by 4 bases and J by 10 bases, with 10 bases of the junction left unmatched. The CDR3 has 16 amino acids. Per germline, CDR1 SGHNT and CDR2 YYREEE (reference sequence). The sequence came from a human donor with acute or convalescent COVID-19. The donor label of this sample is uncertain. The chain is built from TRBV5-4 and TRBJ1-6; 11 nucleotides agree with TRBD1. Sequenced: peripheral blood. The CDR3 DNA sequence: TGTGCCAGCAGCGGACTGGACAGGGGGCGAGGCTCACCCCTCCACTTT. Translation: CASSGLDRGRGSPLHF.